This passage covers 17 T cell receptor beta chains from one sample sequenced in a study of OX40 agonist ivuxolimab in advanced cancers. The library was prepared using the immunoSEQ multiplex PCR assay. TCRdb re-hosts the immuneACCESS table, in-frame sequences only. Its copies lack some clones; in the studies checked, an unresolved V gene accounts for under half of them, and the cause for the rest is not known. The sample includes about 76,000 clones, with approximately 84% observed a single time. The ten top clones hold around 7.5% of the sample. Here the sequenced sample was CD4+ or CD8+ T cells sorted from blood, taken in a trial of the OX40 agonist ivuxolimab. These receptors were obtained from an adult with an advanced solid tumor such as melanoma, head and neck, liver or kidney cancer.

The chain has TRBV7-9 and TRBJ1-2; 11 bases fit TRBD1. Trimming took 5 bases from V and 9 from J; bases not matched to a gene: 5. Per the germline V gene, CDR1 is SEHNR and CDR2 is FQNEAQ (reference sequence). CDR3 length: 13 residues. DNA of the CDR3: TGTGCCAGCAGCCACGGACAGGGGGCTAGCTACACCTTC. It translates to CASSHGQGASYTF.

J is TRBJ2-1 and V is TRBV9, with D unresolved. V gave up 1 base and J gave up 7 bases, with 9 bases separating them. Germline V gene sequence: CDR1 SGDLS, CDR2 YYNGEE. CDR3 length equals 13 residues. The CDR3 reads CASSVTGVNEQFF. DNA of the CDR3: TGTGCCAGCAGCGTAACGGGCGTAAATGAGCAGTTCTTC. Based on the CDR3 plus reference TRBV9 and TRBJ2-1, the full variable domain is DSGVTQTPKHLITATGQRVTLRCSPRSGDLSVYWYQQSLDQGLQFLIQYYNGEERAKGNILERFSAQQFPDLHSELNLSSLELGDSALYFCASSVTGVNEQFFGPGTRLTVL.

The V call is TRBV20-1, the J call TRBJ2-5; D call uncertain. The V gene lost 4 bases and the J gene lost 7 bases, with 7 bases spanning the gap. This CDR3 comprises 10 residues. Germline CDR1 is DFQATT and CDR2 is SNEGSKA (reference sequence). The CDR3 sequence: CSAMYGTQYF. CDR3 DNA: TGCAGTGCTATGTATGGGACCCAGTACTTC.

The V and J genes are TRBV27 and TRBJ2-1; D uncertain. Germline CDR1 is MNHEY and CDR2 is SMNVEV (reference sequence). Trimming took off 8 bases at V and 5 bases at J, with 19 bases between the two ends. The CDR3 spans 15 residues. The CDR3 region has the DNA TGTGCCAGCGGCTCGGGCTCATCGCGAGACAATGAGCAGTTCTTC. Translated, it gives CASGSGSSRDNEQFF.

The chain employs TRBV27 and TRBJ2-2; 8 bases are shared with TRBD1. Per the germline V gene, CDR1 is MNHEY and CDR2 is SMNVEV (reference sequence). The CDR3 runs to 17 residues. The V and J ends lost 6 bases and 1 base, in that order; junction bases with no gene match: 10. The CDR3 nucleotides read TGTGCCAGCAGGGCCGACAGGGGAAATTGGAACACCGGGGAGCTGTTTTTT. Its protein is CASRADRGNWNTGELFF.

J is TRBJ1-2 and V is TRBV19; D unresolved. The V end was cut by 0 bases, the J end by 5 bases, with 16 bases between. The CDR3 contains 16 residues. Per the germline V gene, CDR1 is LNHDA and CDR2 is SQIVND (reference sequence). The CDR3: CASSIDSLGGIYGYTF. CDR3 in DNA: TGTGCCAGTAGTATAGATTCCCTGGGAGGGATATATGGCTACACCTTC.

J is TRBJ1-1 and V is TRBV9; TRBD1 might be the D (5 bases). Between the trimmed V and J ends, which lost 0 bases and 4 bases, there was a span of 22 bases. The CDR3 runs 18 residues. Per germline, CDR1 SGDLS and CDR2 YYNGEE. The CDR3 loop is CASSVAGTPTQWGTEAFF. CDR3 bases: TGTGCCAGCAGCGTAGCCGGGACCCCGACCCAATGGGGCACTGAAGCTTTCTTT.

J is TRBJ2-3 and V is TRBV15, with 7 bases matching TRBD1. The CDR3 extends over 15 amino acids. CDR1 LNHNV and CDR2 YYDKDF come from the germline V gene (reference sequence). V dropped 4 bases and J dropped 2; count of bases not matched to a gene: 6. CDR3 residues: CATSTGQIITDTQYF. The CDR3 coding sequence is TGTGCCACCAGCACGGGACAGATAATCACAGATACGCAGTATTTT.

V is TRBV4-3 and J is TRBJ2-7; D not certain. The CDR3 totals 13 residues. V lost 3 bases, J lost 6 bases, and 12 bases lay in between. Per germline, CDR1 LGHNA and CDR2 YSLEER. CDR3 in amino acids: CASSHGLWGEQYF. CDR3 sequence (DNA): TGCGCCAGCAGCCACGGGTTGTGGGGCGAGCAGTACTTC.

This chain joins TRBV7-6 and TRBJ2-7, with 8 bases matching TRBD2. The J segment lost 2 bases and the V segment lost 2 bases, leaving 5 bases of the junction unmatched. CDR1 is SGHVS and CDR2 is FNYEAQ in the germline V gene. The CDR3 has 15 amino acids. The CDR3 region has the DNA TGTGCCAGCAGCTTATCCGCGGGGGGTACCTACGAGCAGTACTTC. It yields the protein CASSLSAGGTYEQYF.

The DNA of the CDR3 is TGTGCCAGCAGCACGGGGGCTAACTATGGCTACACCTTC. This encodes CASSTGANYGYTF. This rearrangement joins TRBV5-5 to TRBJ1-2, with D perhaps matching TRBD1 (5 bases). The ends were cut back, 4 bases at V and 0 bases at J, with 7 bases in the middle. The germline gives CDR1 SGHKS, CDR2 YYEKEE (reference sequence). The CDR3 spans 13 residues. Filled out from reference TRBV5-5 and TRBJ1-2, the complete variable domain reads DAGVTQSPTHLIKTRGQQVTLRCSPISGHKSVSWYQQVLGQGPQFIFQYYEKEERGRGNFPDRFSARQFPNYSSELNVNALLLGDSALYLCASSTGANYGYTFGSGTRLTVV.

The chain has TRBV7-3 and TRBJ2-3; 14 positions agree with TRBD2. The CDR3 has 16 amino acids. Germline V gene data show CDR1 as SGHTA and CDR2 as FQGTGA. V lost 4 bases, J lost 3 bases, and 3 bases stayed unmatched. The CDR3 nucleotides are TGTGCCAGCAGCTCAGGGACTAGCGGGGGTACAGATACGCAGTATTTT. It encodes CASSSGTSGGTDTQYF.

CDR3 coding DNA: TGTGCCAGCAGCCACGAGCCTGGACAGGGGTATGGCTACACCTTC. This translates into CASSHEPGQGYGYTF. V and J are TRBV5-4 and TRBJ1-2; 9 nucleotides match TRBD1. CDR1 is SGHNT, CDR2 YYREEE, per germline (reference sequence). The CDR3 spans 15 residues. Unmatched junction bases numbered 9, after V lost 4 bases and J lost 5 bases.

This sequence joins TRBV7-8 and TRBJ1-1; 7 nucleotides agree with TRBD1. The CDR3 is made up of 16 amino acids. Germline-derived CDR1 and CDR2 are SGHVS and FQNEAQ. V dropped 7 bases and J dropped 0; count of bases not matched to a gene: 11. The CDR3 loop is CASTLRQGSVNTEAFF. In DNA, the CDR3 is TGTGCCAGCACCCTCCGACAGGGCTCGGTGAACACTGAAGCTTTCTTT.

The rearrangement uses TRBV5-4 and TRBJ2-3, with 10 bases matching TRBD2. The V gene's germline CDR1 is SGHNT and CDR2 YYREEE (reference sequence). V lost 0 bases to trimming and J lost 4 bases; unmatched junction nucleotides: 5. The CDR3 extends over 16 amino acids. The CDR3 region is CASSLGAGGIADTQYF. CDR3 bases: TGTGCCAGCAGCTTGGGAGCGGGAGGGATCGCAGATACGCAGTATTTT. The full variable domain, rest sourced from reference TRBV5-4 and TRBJ2-3, is ETGVTQSPTHLIKTRGQQVTLRCSSQSGHNTVSWYQQALGQGPQFIFQYYREEENGRGNFPPRFSGLQFPNYSSELNVNALELDDSALYLCASSLGAGGIADTQYFGPGTRLTVL.

This clone was seen a few times. The chain links TRBV15 to TRBJ2-2; D not resolved. CDR1 is LNHNV, CDR2 YYDKDF, per germline (reference sequence). The CDR3 totals 17 residues. With 0 bases removed from V and 0 bases from J, the gap between germline ends came to 11 bases. The CDR3 DNA follows: TGTGCCACCAGCAGAGATCTTAAGGCCGCGAACACCGGGGAGCTGTTTTTT. Amino acids: CATSRDLKAANTGELFF.

CDR3 in DNA: TGTGCCAGCAGCTTAGCTTCTTTCCGGGCGAACTACGAGCAGTACTTC. It encodes CASSLASFRANYEQYF. This chain connects TRBV11-3 to TRBJ2-7; D is uncertain. CDR3 length: 16 residues. Germline V gene lookup returns CDR1 SGHNT and CDR2 YENEEA. Between the trimmed V and J ends, which lost 1 base and 3 bases, there was a span of 16 bases.